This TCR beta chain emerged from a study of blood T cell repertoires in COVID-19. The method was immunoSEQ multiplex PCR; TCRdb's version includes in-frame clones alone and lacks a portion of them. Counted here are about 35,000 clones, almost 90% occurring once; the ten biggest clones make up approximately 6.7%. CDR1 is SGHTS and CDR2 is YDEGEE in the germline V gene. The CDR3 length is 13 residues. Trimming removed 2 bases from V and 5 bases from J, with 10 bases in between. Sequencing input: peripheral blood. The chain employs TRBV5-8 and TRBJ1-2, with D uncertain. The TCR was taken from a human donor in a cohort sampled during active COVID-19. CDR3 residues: CASSFERAYGYTF. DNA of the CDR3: TGTGCCAGCAGCTTCGAGAGGGCTTATGGCTACACCTTC.